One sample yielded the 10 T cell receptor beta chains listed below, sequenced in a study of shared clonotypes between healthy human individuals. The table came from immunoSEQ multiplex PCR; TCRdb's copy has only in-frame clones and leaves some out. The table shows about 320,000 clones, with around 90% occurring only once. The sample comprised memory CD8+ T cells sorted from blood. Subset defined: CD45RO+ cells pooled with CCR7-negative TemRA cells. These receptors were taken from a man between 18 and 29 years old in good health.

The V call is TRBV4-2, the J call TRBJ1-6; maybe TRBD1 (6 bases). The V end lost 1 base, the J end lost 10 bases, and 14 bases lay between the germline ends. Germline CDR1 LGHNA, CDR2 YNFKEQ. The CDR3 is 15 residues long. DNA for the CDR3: TGTGCCAGCAGCCAAGCGGAGGGGACAACCTCACCCCTCCACTTT. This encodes CASSQAEGTTSPLHF.

The CDR3: CSVGTGGDGYTF. The DNA for the CDR3 is TGCAGCGTTGGGACAGGGGGCGATGGCTACACCTTC. The V gene is TRBV29-1, the J gene TRBJ1-2, with TRBD1 matching over 11 bases. V gave up 4 bases and J gave up 6 bases; unmatched junction bases: 1. The germline CDR1 and CDR2 sequences are SQVTM and ANQGSEA. The CDR3 loop spans 12 amino acids.

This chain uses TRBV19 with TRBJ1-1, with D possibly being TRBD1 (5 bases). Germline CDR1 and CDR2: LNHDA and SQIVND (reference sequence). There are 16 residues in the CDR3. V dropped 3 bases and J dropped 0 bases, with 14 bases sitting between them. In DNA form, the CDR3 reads TGTGCCAGTAGTATGTACCAGGGTGATATGAACACTGAAGCTTTCTTT. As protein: CASSMYQGDMNTEAFF.

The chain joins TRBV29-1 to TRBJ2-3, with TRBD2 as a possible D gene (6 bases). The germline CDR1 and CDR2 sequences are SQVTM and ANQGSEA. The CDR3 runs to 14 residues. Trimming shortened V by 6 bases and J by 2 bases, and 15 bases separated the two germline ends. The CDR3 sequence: CSVDLGEATDTQYF. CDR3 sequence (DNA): TGCAGCGTGGATCTGGGGGAGGCCACAGATACGCAGTATTTT.

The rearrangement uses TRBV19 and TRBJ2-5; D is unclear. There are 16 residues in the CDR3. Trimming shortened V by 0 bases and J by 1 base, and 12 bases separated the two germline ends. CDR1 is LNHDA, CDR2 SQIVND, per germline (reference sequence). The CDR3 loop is CASSIDPDGIQETQYF. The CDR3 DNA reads TGTGCCAGTAGTATAGATCCGGACGGTATCCAAGAGACCCAGTACTTC.

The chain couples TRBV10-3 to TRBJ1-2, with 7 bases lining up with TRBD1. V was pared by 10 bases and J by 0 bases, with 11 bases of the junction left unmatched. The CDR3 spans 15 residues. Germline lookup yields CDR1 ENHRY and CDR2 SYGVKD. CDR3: CASRDSSNANYGYTF. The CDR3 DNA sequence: TGTGCCAGTAGGGACAGCTCAAACGCTAACTATGGCTACACCTTC.

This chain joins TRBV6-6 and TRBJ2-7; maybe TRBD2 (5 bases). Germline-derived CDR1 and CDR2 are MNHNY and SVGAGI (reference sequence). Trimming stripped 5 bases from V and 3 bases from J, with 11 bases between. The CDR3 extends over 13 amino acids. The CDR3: CASSIGLNYEQYF. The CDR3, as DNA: TGTGCCAGCAGTATTGGACTGAACTACGAGCAGTACTTC.

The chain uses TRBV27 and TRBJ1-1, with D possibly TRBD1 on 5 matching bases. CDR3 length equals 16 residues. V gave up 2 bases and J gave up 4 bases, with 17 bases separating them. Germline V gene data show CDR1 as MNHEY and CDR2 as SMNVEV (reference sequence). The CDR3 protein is CASSLVGPPLGTEAFF. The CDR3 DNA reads TGTGCCAGCAGTTTAGTGGGACCGCCTTTAGGCACTGAAGCTTTCTTT.

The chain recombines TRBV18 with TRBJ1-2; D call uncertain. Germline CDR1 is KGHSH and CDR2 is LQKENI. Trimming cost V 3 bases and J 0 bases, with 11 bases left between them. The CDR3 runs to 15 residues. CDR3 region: CASSPGRGANYGYTF. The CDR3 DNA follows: TGTGCCAGCTCACCCGGGAGAGGAGCTAACTATGGCTACACCTTC.

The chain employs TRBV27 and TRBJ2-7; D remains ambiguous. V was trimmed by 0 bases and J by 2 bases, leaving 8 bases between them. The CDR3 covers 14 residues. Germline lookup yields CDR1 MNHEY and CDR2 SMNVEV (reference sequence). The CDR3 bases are TGTGCCAGCAGTTTATCGTCGGTGGCCTACGAGCAGTACTTC. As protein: CASSLSSVAYEQYF.